The 10 T cell receptor beta chains below come from one sample, sequenced in a study of Ad26.COV2.S vaccination and SARS-CoV-2 variants. The protocol was immunoSEQ multiplex PCR, while the TCRdb copy is restricted to in-frame clones and leaves out a portion. Here the sample spans about 350,000 clones, less than 90% being singletons. Regarding treatment: some 20 received Ad26.COV2.S at low or high dose, single or two shots; 5 received placebo; per-sample allocation not given. Material that was analyzed had been drawn on day 63 after the first vaccine or placebo injection. This material consisted of peripheral blood, taken in a trial of Ad26.COV2.S vaccine versus placebo. Receptors originate from a person between 18 and 65 years old who received the Ad26.COV2.S COVID-19 vaccine or a placebo.

The rearrangement links TRBV2 to TRBJ2-3, with D tentatively TRBD1 (6 bases). Germline V lookup: CDR1 SNHLY, CDR2 FYNNEI. The CDR3 totals 12 residues. V lost 3 bases, J lost 10 bases, and 11 bases lay in between. In nucleotides, the CDR3 is TGTGCCAGCAGTGAGCAGGGGCGGGCGCAGTATTTT. Residues: CASSEQGRAQYF.

V is TRBV7-2 and J is TRBJ2-7; a possible D gene is TRBD2 (5 bases). This CDR3 spans 13 amino acids. Germline assignment: CDR1 SGHTA and CDR2 FQGNSA. V was shortened by 3 bases and J by 5 bases, with 11 bases between the two germline ends. The CDR3 sequence: CASSFGEANEQYF. CDR3 bases: TGTGCCAGCAGCTTCGGGGAAGCCAACGAGCAGTACTTC. Full variable domain (missing parts from reference TRBV7-2 and TRBJ2-7): GAGVSQSPSNKVTEKGKDVELRCDPISGHTALYWYRQSLGQGLEFLIYFQGNSAPDKSGLPSDRFSAERTGGSVSTLTIQRTQQEDSAVYLCASSFGEANEQYFGPGTRLTVT.

The rearrangement uses TRBV7-8 and TRBJ1-5; D is uncertain. The CDR3 spans 13 residues. CDR1 and CDR2 (germline): SGHVS, FQNEAQ. Between the trimmed V and J ends, which lost 5 bases and 7 bases, there was a span of 12 bases. The CDR3 reads CASSPVWAQPQHF. Here the CDR3 DNA reads TGTGCCAGCAGCCCAGTTTGGGCCCAGCCCCAGCATTTT.

V gene TRBV7-2 combines with J gene TRBJ2-7, with TRBD2 identical over 9 bases. CDR3 length: 15 amino acids. With V trimmed by 5 bases and J by 7 bases, 12 bases remained unmatched. Germline CDR1 reads SGHTA; CDR2 reads FQGNSA. CDR3 bases: TGTGCCAGCAGCCCAAGGGCTAGCGGGGCTGGAGAGCAGTACTTC. Translating it yields CASSPRASGAGEQYF.

This chain connects TRBV28 to TRBJ2-3; 9 nucleotides match TRBD2. This CDR3 is 18 amino acids long. Germline loops: CDR1 MDHEN, CDR2 SYDVKM. V shed 2 bases, J shed 2 bases, and the junction held 11 bases outside the gene matches. CDR3 in DNA: TGTGCCAGCAGTTTAGGGTACGGAGCGGGGGGTTACACAGATACGCAGTATTTT. Translated, it gives CASSLGYGAGGYTDTQYF.

This sequence joins TRBV7-3 and TRBJ2-3; 9 bases agree with TRBD2. The CDR3 spans 16 residues. Germline V lookup: CDR1 SGHTA, CDR2 FQGTGA. Trimming at V came to 4 bases and at J to 7 bases, leaving 12 bases not matched to a gene. The CDR3 nucleotides read TGTGCCAGCAGCTCGCGGACTAGCGCGGCGCGCCATACGCAGTATTTT. This translates into CASSSRTSAARHTQYF.

The CDR3 DNA is TGTGCCAGCAGTTACCCCTCCTGGACTAGCGGGGGCAATGAGCAGTTCTTC. Translated: CASSYPSWTSGGNEQFF. The chain combines TRBV6-2 or TRBV6-3 with TRBJ2-1; TRBD2 agrees at 13 bases. J lost 6 bases, V lost 2 bases, and 7 bases had no gene match. Germline V gives CDR1 MNHEY, CDR2 SVGEGT. The CDR3 contains 17 residues.

The CDR3 is CASSFQIGSRTDTQYF. As DNA, the CDR3 is TGTGCCAGCAGCTTCCAAATAGGCTCCCGGACAGATACGCAGTATTTT. The chain has TRBV5-5 and TRBJ2-3; no clear D. This CDR3 has 16 residues. Trimming pared 2 bases from V and 3 bases from J, leaving 16 bases between. The germline CDR1 and CDR2 sequences are SGHKS and YYEKEE (reference sequence).

The CDR3 sequence: CASSQVDRDSEQYF. DNA for the CDR3: TGCGCCAGCAGCCAGGTCGATAGGGACAGCGAGCAGTACTTC. The chain links TRBV4-3 to TRBJ2-7, with TRBD1 matching over 7 bases. The CDR3 extends over 14 amino acids. Germline CDR1 is LGHNA and CDR2 is YSLEER. Trimming removed 3 bases from V and 6 bases from J; junction bases left unmatched: 8.

This sequence joins TRBV18 and TRBJ1-5; D unclear. Per the germline V gene, CDR1 is KGHSH and CDR2 is LQKENI. The length of the CDR3 is 13 residues. V dropped 2 bases and J dropped 5 bases, with 7 bases sitting between them. CDR3: CASSPGPHQPQHF. CDR3 DNA: TGTGCCAGCTCACCAGGGCCGCATCAGCCCCAGCATTTT.